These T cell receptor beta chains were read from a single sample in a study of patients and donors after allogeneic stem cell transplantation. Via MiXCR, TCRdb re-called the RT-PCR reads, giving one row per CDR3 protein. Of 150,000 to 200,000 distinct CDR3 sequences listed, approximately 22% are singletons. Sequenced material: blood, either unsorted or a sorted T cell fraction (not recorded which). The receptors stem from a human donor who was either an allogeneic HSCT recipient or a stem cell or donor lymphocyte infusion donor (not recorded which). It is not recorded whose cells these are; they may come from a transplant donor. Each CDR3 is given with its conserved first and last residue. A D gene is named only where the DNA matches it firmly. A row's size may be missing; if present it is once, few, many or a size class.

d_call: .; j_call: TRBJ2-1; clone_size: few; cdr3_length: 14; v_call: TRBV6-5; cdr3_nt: TGTGCCAGCAGTTACTCGACGGGAGCCTATGAGCAGTTCTTC; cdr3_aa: CASSYSTGAYEQFF
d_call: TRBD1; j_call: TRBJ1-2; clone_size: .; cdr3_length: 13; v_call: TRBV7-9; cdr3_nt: TGTGCCGGGGGGAGACAGGGAATTGCTGGCTACACCTTC; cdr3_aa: CAGGRQGIAGYTF
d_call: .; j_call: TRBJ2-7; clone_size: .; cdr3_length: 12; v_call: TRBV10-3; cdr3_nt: TGTGCCATCAGTTGGGAGCCGTACGAGCAGTACTTC; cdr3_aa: CAISWEPYEQYF
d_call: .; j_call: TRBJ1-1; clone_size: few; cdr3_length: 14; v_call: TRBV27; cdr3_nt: TGTGCCAGCAGTTTATCGCAGGGGTTCGCTGAAGCTTTCTTT; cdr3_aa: CASSLSQGFAEAFF
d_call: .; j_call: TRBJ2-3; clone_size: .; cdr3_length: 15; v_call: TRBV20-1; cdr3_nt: TGCAGTGCTAGAACCAAAAATATAGACACAGATACGCAGTATTTT; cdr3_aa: CSARTKNIDTDTQYF
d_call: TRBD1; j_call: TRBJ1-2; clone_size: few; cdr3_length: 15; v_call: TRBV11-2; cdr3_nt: TGTGCCAGCAGCTCAACGGACAGGGGGCCTCAAGGCTACACCTTC; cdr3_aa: CASSSTDRGPQGYTF
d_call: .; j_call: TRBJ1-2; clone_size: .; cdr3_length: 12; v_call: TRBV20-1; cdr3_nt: TGCAGTGCTAGTGTCCGGGTCTATGGCTACACCTTC; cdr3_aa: CSASVRVYGYTF
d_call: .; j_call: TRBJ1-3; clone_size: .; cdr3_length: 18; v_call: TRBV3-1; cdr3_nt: TGTGCCAGCAGCCAAGTTAGTTGGGTTTTGGGGTCTGGAAACACCATATATTTT; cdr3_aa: CASSQVSWVLGSGNTIYF
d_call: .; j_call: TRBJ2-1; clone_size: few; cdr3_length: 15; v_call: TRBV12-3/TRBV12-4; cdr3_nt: TGTGCCAGCAGTTTTCGGCGAAGCTCCTACAATGAGCAGTTCTTC; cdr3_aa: CASSFRRSSYNEQFF
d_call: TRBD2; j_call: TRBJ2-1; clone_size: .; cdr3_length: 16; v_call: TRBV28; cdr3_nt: TGTGCCAGCAGTTCAACCGGGACTAGAAATTACAATGAGCAGTTCTTC; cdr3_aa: CASSSTGTRNYNEQFF
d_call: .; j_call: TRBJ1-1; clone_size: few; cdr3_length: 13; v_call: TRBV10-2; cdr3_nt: TGCGCCAGCAGAGACCGGGACCGGACTGAAGCTTTCTTT; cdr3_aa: CASRDRDRTEAFF
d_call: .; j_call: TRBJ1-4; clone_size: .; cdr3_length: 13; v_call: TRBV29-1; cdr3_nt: TGCAGCGTTGAGAGGGCGGGGGATGAAAAACTGTTTTTT; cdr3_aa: CSVERAGDEKLFF
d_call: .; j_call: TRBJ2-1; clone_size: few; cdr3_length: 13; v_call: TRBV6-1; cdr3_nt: TGTGCCAGCACCGAGCCGTACTACAATGAGCAGTTCTTC; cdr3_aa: CASTEPYYNEQFF
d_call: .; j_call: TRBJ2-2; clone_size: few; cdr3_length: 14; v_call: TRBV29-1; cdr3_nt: TGCAGCGTTGAAGATCCGACAACGACCGGGGAGCTGTTTTTT; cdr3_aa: CSVEDPTTTGELFF
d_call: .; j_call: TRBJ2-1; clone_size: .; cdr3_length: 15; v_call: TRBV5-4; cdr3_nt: TGTGCCAGCAGCTTGTCGCCAGGATCCTACAATGAGCAGTTCTTC; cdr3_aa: CASSLSPGSYNEQFF
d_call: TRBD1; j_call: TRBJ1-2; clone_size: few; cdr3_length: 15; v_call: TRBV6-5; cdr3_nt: TGTGCCAGCAGTTTAATCGGACAGGGAGGCTATGGCTACACCTTC; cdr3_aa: CASSLIGQGGYGYTF
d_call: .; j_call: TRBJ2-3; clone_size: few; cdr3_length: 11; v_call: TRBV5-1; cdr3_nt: TGCGCCAGCACCGACACAGATACGCAGTATTTT; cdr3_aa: CASTDTDTQYF
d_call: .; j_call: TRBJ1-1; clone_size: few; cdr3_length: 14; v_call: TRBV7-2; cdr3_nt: TGTGCCAGCAGCTTAGGATGGGAAAGAGCTGAAGCTTTCTTT; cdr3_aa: CASSLGWERAEAFF
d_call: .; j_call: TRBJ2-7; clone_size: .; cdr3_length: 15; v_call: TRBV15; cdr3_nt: TGTGCCACTAGCAGAGATCCTAGGTTCTCCTACGAGCAGTACTTC; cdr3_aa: CATSRDPRFSYEQYF
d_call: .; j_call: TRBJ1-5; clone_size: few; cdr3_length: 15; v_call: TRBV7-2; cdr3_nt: TGTGCCAGCAGCTTACTGCGCGGCAGAAATCAGCCCCAGCATTTT; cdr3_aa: CASSLLRGRNQPQHF
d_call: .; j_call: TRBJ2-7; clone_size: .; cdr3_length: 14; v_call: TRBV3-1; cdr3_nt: TGTGCCAGCAGCCAACATACGGGACCCTACGAGCAGTACTTC; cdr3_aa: CASSQHTGPYEQYF
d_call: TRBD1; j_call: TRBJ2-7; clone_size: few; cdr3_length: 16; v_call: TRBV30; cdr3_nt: TGTGCCTGGAGTGATGGACAGGCCATGGGGATATACGAGCAGTACTTC; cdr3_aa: CAWSDGQAMGIYEQYF